These 29 T cell receptor beta chains share one sample of origin, sequenced in a study of blood T cell repertoires in COVID-19. Produced via immunoSEQ multiplex PCR; TCRdb's table is partial and in-frame only. This sample carries about 290,000 clones, approximately 80% of them seen once, and the ten largest clones take about 4%. Sequenced: peripheral blood. The receptor set was obtained from a woman aged 50 to 60 with active or convalescent COVID-19.

The V and J genes are TRBV28 and TRBJ1-4, with 8 bases fitting TRBD1. Germline trimming cut 3 bases from V and 2 bases from J; bases unmatched to any gene: 5. The V gene's germline CDR1 is MDHEN and CDR2 SYDVKM. The CDR3 runs 16 residues. The CDR3, as DNA: TGTGCCAGCAGTTTGATCCAGGGGGCTACTAATGAAAAACTGTTTTTT. This encodes CASSLIQGATNEKLFF.

This rearrangement joins TRBV4-2 to TRBJ1-3, with no clear D. The CDR3 has 16 amino acids. The ends were cut back, 0 bases at V and 4 bases at J, with 13 bases in the middle. Per germline, CDR1 LGHNA and CDR2 YNFKEQ. The CDR3 here is CASSQDVRGVGNTIYF. CDR3 in DNA: TGTGCCAGCAGCCAAGATGTCCGGGGTGTCGGAAACACCATATATTTT.

The chain employs TRBV4-1 and TRBJ1-6; 7 bases map to TRBD1. Germline CDR1 is MGHRA and CDR2 is YSYEKL. V shed 4 bases and J 4 bases; nucleotides not matched to a gene: 10. The CDR3 loop spans 17 amino acids. This CDR3 is CASSPRTGQLYNSPLHF. In nucleotides, the CDR3 is TGCGCCAGCAGCCCTCGGACGGGACAGCTTTATAATTCACCCCTCCACTTT.

The genes are TRBV5-1 and TRBJ1-1, with D perhaps TRBD1 (5 bases). In germline, CDR1 is SGHRS, CDR2 YFSETQ. V was shortened by 0 bases and J by 10 bases, with 22 bases between the two germline ends. The CDR3 runs to 16 residues. The chain's CDR3 is CASSLATWIRAEGAFF. Written as DNA, the CDR3 is TGCGCCAGCAGCTTGGCCACCTGGATCAGGGCAGAAGGAGCTTTCTTT.

DNA for the CDR3: TGTGCCAGGGAAGCGGGAGGAGGGACAGATACGCAGTATTTT. Its protein is CAREAGGGTDTQYF. V is TRBV2 and J is TRBJ2-3, with 9 bases identical to TRBD2. V dropped 9 bases and J dropped 3; count of bases not matched to a gene: 7. Per the germline V gene, CDR1 is SNHLY and CDR2 is FYNNEI. The CDR3 loop spans 14 amino acids. Based on the CDR3 plus reference TRBV2 and TRBJ2-3, the full variable domain is EPEVTQTPSHQVTQMGQEVILRCVPISNHLYFYWYRQILGQKVEFLVSFYNNEISEKSEIFDDQFSVERPDGSNFTLKIRSTKLEDSAMYFCAREAGGGTDTQYFGPGTRLTVL.

The rearrangement uses TRBV5-6 and TRBJ1-1; 7 bases line up with TRBD1. CDR1 and CDR2 from the germline V gene are SGHDT and YYEEEE. The trim removed 4 bases at V and 0 bases at J, leaving 12 bases unmatched. The CDR3 loop spans 17 amino acids. CDR3 loop: CASSTLGRGLVNTEAFF. For the CDR3, the DNA is TGTGCCAGCAGCACCCTCGGTAGGGGGCTCGTGAACACTGAAGCTTTCTTT.

The chain couples TRBV4-1 to TRBJ1-1; a possible D gene is TRBD1 (6 bases). Germline V lookup: CDR1 MGHRA, CDR2 YSYEKL. This CDR3 is 14 amino acids long. The ends were cut back, 4 bases at V and 4 bases at J, with 13 bases in the middle. CDR3 residues: CASSPSQGGTEAFF. The CDR3 nucleotides are TGCGCCAGCAGCCCCTCACAGGGTGGCACTGAAGCTTTCTTT.

The chain carries TRBV23-1 and TRBJ1-2; the D gene is possibly TRBD1 (6 bases). TRBV23-1 is identified as an open reading frame with a role that is uncertain. Trimming removed 5 bases from V and 4 bases from J, with 17 bases in between. The CDR3 has 15 residues. CDR3 region: CASSSPPGHRYGYTF. The CDR3 DNA reads TGCGCCAGCAGTTCTCCCCCGGGACACCGCTATGGCTACACCTTC.

As regards this clone: Relative to the germline gene, one junction end is altered; a read error may explain this. Other nucleotide sequences in the sample specify the same CDR3. This chain uses TRBV6-5 with TRBJ1-1; D not resolved. The length of the CDR3 is 13 residues. Looked up from germline, CDR1 is MNHEY and CDR2 is SVGAGI. For the CDR3, the DNA is TGTGCCAGCAGCTACTCGGGCGGGGATGAAGCTTTCTTT. As protein: CASSYSGGDEAFF.

V usage is TRBV18 and J usage is TRBJ1-2, with 10 bases matching TRBD1. The V gene's germline CDR1 is KGHSH and CDR2 LQKENI. The CDR3 has 15 amino acids. V gave up 5 bases and J gave up 6 bases; unmatched junction bases: 9. The DNA of the CDR3 is TGTGCCAGCTCAGAGCTCCGGGACAGGGGTAATGGCTACACCTTC. Translated: CASSELRDRGNGYTF.

This sequence joins TRBV28 and TRBJ2-7, with D maybe TRBD1 (6 bases). Per germline, CDR1 MDHEN and CDR2 SYDVKM. With 4 bases removed from V and 5 bases from J, the gap between germline ends came to 9 bases. This CDR3 has 12 amino acids. The CDR3 sequence: CASSSQGHEQYF. CDR3 DNA: TGTGCCAGCAGTTCACAGGGCCACGAGCAGTACTTC.

The gene calls are TRBV7-9 and TRBJ2-1, with 8 nucleotides matching TRBD2. The V gene's germline CDR1 is SEHNR and CDR2 FQNEAQ (reference sequence). The V segment lost 7 bases and the J segment 0 bases; nucleotides outside the gene matches: 8. This CDR3 has 16 residues. For the CDR3, the DNA is TGTGCCAGCACCAAGGTAGCGGGGACCTCCTACAATGAGCAGTTCTTC. Translated: CASTKVAGTSYNEQFF.

The chain recombines TRBV14 with TRBJ2-7, with a tentative D call TRBD1 (6 bases). Germline assignment: CDR1 SGHDN and CDR2 FVKESK. The CDR3 contains 17 residues. V lost 1 base and J 4 bases, leaving 20 bases between the germline ends. The CDR3 loop reads CASSQVFSWTDAYEQYF. The CDR3 DNA reads as TGTGCCAGCAGCCAAGTTTTTTCCTGGACAGATGCTTACGAGCAGTACTTC.

This clone was found many times. The rearrangement uses TRBV2 and TRBJ1-5; D perhaps matches TRBD1 (6 bases). The CDR3 loop spans 14 amino acids. The germline gives CDR1 SNHLY, CDR2 FYNNEI. Trimming cost V 4 bases and J 7 bases, with 14 bases left between them. The CDR3 coding sequence is TGTGCCAGCAGTGCCGAGGGGCAGGGGCAGCCCCAGCATTTT. It specifies CASSAEGQGQPQHF.

CDR3 sequence (DNA): TGCGCCAGCAGCTTGTCAGCGGTTAACACTGAAGCTTTCTTT. Its translation: CASSLSAVNTEAFF. This chain links TRBV5-1 with TRBJ1-1; no clear D. Trimming cost V 1 base and J 2 bases, with 9 bases left between them. Germline values: CDR1 SGHRS, CDR2 YFSETQ. This CDR3 has 14 amino acids.

The V gene is TRBV19, the J gene TRBJ1-5; unclear D gene. This CDR3 spans 16 amino acids. Germline V gene lookup returns CDR1 LNHDA and CDR2 SQIVND (reference sequence). The V gene lost 0 bases and the J gene lost 2 bases, with 11 bases spanning the gap. CDR3 DNA sequence: TGTGCCAGTAGTATAGATGGCACCCTGGGCAATCAGCCCCAGCATTTT. It codes for CASSIDGTLGNQPQHF.

The rearrangement links TRBV9 to TRBJ2-1; D gene ambiguous. Germline V gives CDR1 SGDLS, CDR2 YYNGEE. The CDR3 loop spans 14 amino acids. Trimming stripped 0 bases from V and 10 bases from J, with 14 bases between. CDR3 loop: CASSVDLVSPEQFF. Here the CDR3 DNA reads TGTGCCAGCAGCGTAGACCTAGTATCGCCCGAGCAGTTCTTC. The full variable domain, with the rest looked up from reference TRBV9 and TRBJ2-1, is DSGVTQTPKHLITATGQRVTLRCSPRSGDLSVYWYQQSLDQGLQFLIQYYNGEERAKGNILERFSAQQFPDLHSELNLSSLELGDSALYFCASSVDLVSPEQFFGPGTRLTVL.

The chain employs TRBV4-1 and TRBJ1-1, with D possibly matching TRBD1 (6 bases). Germline V gene sequence: CDR1 MGHRA, CDR2 YSYEKL. Trimming took off 1 base at V and 10 bases at J, with 22 bases between the two ends. The CDR3 is 16 residues long. CDR3 in amino acids: CASSQAQQGHGVGAFF. Written as DNA, the CDR3 is TGCGCCAGCAGCCAAGCCCAACAGGGACATGGGGTCGGAGCTTTCTTT.

This rearrangement joins TRBV9 to TRBJ2-1; maybe TRBD2 (5 bases). The V end lost 7 bases, the J end lost 3 bases, and 11 bases lay between the germline ends. CDR1 and CDR2 from the germline V gene are SGDLS and YYNGEE. This CDR3 is 13 amino acids long. The CDR3, as DNA: TGTGCCAGCGGCGGAGGTTTCTACAATGAGCAGTTCTTC. Translated, it gives CASGGGFYNEQFF.

This clone was seen more than once but under ten times. J is TRBJ2-1 and V is TRBV18, with a tentative D call TRBD1 (6 bases). V was shortened by 3 bases and J by 9 bases, with 12 bases between the two germline ends. The germline V gene encodes CDR1 KGHSH and CDR2 LQKENI. The length of the CDR3 is 13 residues. DNA of the CDR3: TGTGCCAGCTCACCCAGGGGTAGTACTGAGCAGTTCTTC. It translates to CASSPRGSTEQFF.

The rearrangement links TRBV5-6 to TRBJ2-1, with TRBD2 identical over 7 bases. In germline, CDR1 is SGHDT, CDR2 YYEEEE. CDR3 length equals 17 residues. V trimming: 2 bases; J trimming: 0 bases; junction bases outside the gene matches: 8. Here the CDR3 reads CASSFLSGGLSYNEQFF. In nucleotides, the CDR3 is TGTGCCAGCAGCTTCTTATCGGGAGGCCTCTCCTACAATGAGCAGTTCTTC.

The chain uses TRBV19 and TRBJ2-5; 7 nucleotides match TRBD1. Germline loops: CDR1 LNHDA, CDR2 SQIVND (reference sequence). The CDR3 totals 14 residues. V lost 5 bases, J lost 5 bases, and 8 bases stayed unmatched. In DNA, the CDR3 is TGTGCCAGTAGTCCCACAGGGGCGGCGGAGACCCAGTACTTC. Translation gives CASSPTGAAETQYF.

A remark on this clone: With a much larger clone just one base away, this may be a read error. The chain uses TRBV27 and TRBJ1-5, with D perhaps matching TRBD1 (6 bases). The V end was cut by 2 bases, the J end by 7 bases, with 6 bases between. This CDR3 is 12 amino acids long. Germline V gene sequence: CDR1 MNHEY, CDR2 SMNVEV (reference sequence). The CDR3 DNA follows: TGTGCCAGCAGTTTAACAGGGCAGCCCCAGCATTTT. This gives the protein CASSLTGQPQHF.

The chain is built from TRBV30 and TRBJ1-5; 11 nucleotides line up with TRBD1. V was pared by 1 base and J by 5 bases, with 1 base of the junction left unmatched. The CDR3 length is 14 residues. The germline V gene has CDR1 GTSNPN and CDR2 SVGIG (reference sequence). The CDR3 coding sequence is TGTGCCTGGAGTGGGGACAGGGGGTATCAGCCCCAGCATTTT. Its protein is CAWSGDRGYQPQHF.

The V gene is TRBV10-3, the J gene TRBJ1-6, with a tentative D call TRBD1 (5 bases). This CDR3 has 14 amino acids. Germline-derived CDR1 and CDR2 are ENHRY and SYGVKD. Trimming removed 6 bases at V and 6 bases at J, with 12 bases between. CDR3 residues: CAIRGLIVNSPLHF. The CDR3 bases are TGTGCCATCAGGGGACTCATCGTTAATTCACCCCTCCACTTT.

The gene calls are TRBV29-1 and TRBJ2-1; 7 bases map to TRBD1. V was pared by 7 bases and J by 2 bases, with 8 bases of the junction left unmatched. The germline V gene has CDR1 SQVTM and CDR2 ANQGSEA. The CDR3 loop spans 14 amino acids. Here the CDR3 DNA reads TGCAGCGCTGTTGACAGGGTGGCCTACAATGAGCAGTTCTTC. Translated: CSAVDRVAYNEQFF.

CDR3 residues: CASSLAGGWADTQYF. The CDR3 DNA sequence: TGTGCCAGCAGCTTAGCGGGAGGGTGGGCAGATACGCAGTATTTT. The genes are TRBV11-2 and TRBJ2-3, with TRBD2 identical over 8 bases. V lost 1 base and J lost 4; bases outside the gene matches: 4. Germline CDR1 is SGHAT and CDR2 is FQNNGV. The CDR3 runs to 15 residues.

The chain recombines TRBV28 with TRBJ1-2; a weak D match, TRBD1 (6 bases). Per the germline V gene, CDR1 is MDHEN and CDR2 is SYDVKM. The CDR3 runs to 13 residues. The V end was cut by 3 bases, the J end by 4 bases, with 9 bases between. CDR3 amino acids: CASSLRGIYGYTF. CDR3 coding DNA: TGTGCCAGCAGTTTGAGGGGGATCTATGGCTACACCTTC.

V and J are TRBV19 and TRBJ2-4; 7 bases are a match to TRBD2. The V segment lost 6 bases and the J segment 1 base; nucleotides outside the gene matches: 9. Germline V gene sequence: CDR1 LNHDA, CDR2 SQIVND (reference sequence). This CDR3 has 16 residues. The CDR3 region has the DNA TGTGCCAGTAGGGGGAGGGCATCTGAGGCCAAAAACATTCAGTACTTC. Translation: CASRGRASEAKNIQYF.